The clone carrying this T cell receptor beta chain was observed a single time. Researchers report immunoSEQ v3.0 was run at survey level. Generated by immunoSEQ multiplex PCR, the TCRdb table keeps only in-frame clones and is missing some. Here the sample spans some 36,000 clones, roughly 81% being singletons. The entry originates in a study of long-term antiretroviral therapy in people with HIV. The CDR3 is 11 amino acids. Germline V lookup: CDR1 SNHLY, CDR2 FYNNEI. The germline V and J ends were trimmed by 5 bases and 4 bases, with 3 bases remaining between them. The TCR was taken from a woman aged 25 to 39 with HIV. The V call is TRBV2, the J call TRBJ2-1; D gene ambiguous. The sequences come from unsorted PBMCs, collected approximately 2.9 years before starting antiretroviral therapy. CDR3 sequence: CASSWYNEQFF. The CDR3, as DNA: TGTGCCAGCAGTTGGTACAATGAGCAGTTCTTC.